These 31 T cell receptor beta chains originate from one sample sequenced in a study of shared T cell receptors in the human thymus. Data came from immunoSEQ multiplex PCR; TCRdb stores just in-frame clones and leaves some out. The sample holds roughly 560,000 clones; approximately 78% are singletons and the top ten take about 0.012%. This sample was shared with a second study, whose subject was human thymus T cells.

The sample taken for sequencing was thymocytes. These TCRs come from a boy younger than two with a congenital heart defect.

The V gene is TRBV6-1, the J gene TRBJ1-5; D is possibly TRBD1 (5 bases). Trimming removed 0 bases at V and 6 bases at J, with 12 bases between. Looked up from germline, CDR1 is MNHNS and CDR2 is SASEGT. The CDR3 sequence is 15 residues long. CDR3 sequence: CASSEAWQGSQPQHF. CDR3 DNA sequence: TGTGCCAGCAGTGAAGCGTGGCAGGGTAGTCAGCCCCAGCATTTT.

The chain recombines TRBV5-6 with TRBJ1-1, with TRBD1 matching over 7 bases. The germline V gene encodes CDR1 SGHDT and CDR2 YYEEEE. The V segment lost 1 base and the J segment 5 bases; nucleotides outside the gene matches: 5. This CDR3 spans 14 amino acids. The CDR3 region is CASSLPGGRTEAFF. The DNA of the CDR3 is TGTGCCAGCAGCTTGCCAGGGGGAAGGACTGAAGCTTTCTTT. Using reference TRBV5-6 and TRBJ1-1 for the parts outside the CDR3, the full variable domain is DAGVTQSPTHLIKTRGQQVTLRCSPKSGHDTVSWYQQALGQGPQFIFQYYEEEERQRGNFPDRFSGHQFPNYSSELNVNALLLGDSALYLCASSLPGGRTEAFFGQGTRLTVV.

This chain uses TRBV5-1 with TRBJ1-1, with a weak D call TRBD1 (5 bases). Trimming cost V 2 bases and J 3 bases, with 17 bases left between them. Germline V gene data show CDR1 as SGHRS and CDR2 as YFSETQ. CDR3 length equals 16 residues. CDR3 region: CASSFTIRGNYTEAFF. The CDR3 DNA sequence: TGCGCCAGCAGCTTCACAATAAGGGGAAATTACACTGAAGCTTTCTTT.

The CDR3 DNA sequence: TGTGCCATCAGTGAGACGCACACCAACACTGAAGCTTTCTTT. Translating gives CAISETHTNTEAFF. The J gene is TRBJ1-1, the V gene TRBV10-3; D is ambiguous. The CDR3 contains 14 residues. The V end lost 2 bases, the J end lost 2 bases, and 9 bases lay between the germline ends. Germline V gene data show CDR1 as ENHRY and CDR2 as SYGVKD.

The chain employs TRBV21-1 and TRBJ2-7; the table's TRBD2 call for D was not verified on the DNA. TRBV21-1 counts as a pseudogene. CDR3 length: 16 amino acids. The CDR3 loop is CASSPTSGRHQGEQYF. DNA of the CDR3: TGTGCCAGCAGCCCTACTAGCGGGAGGCACCAAGGGGAGCAGTACTTC.

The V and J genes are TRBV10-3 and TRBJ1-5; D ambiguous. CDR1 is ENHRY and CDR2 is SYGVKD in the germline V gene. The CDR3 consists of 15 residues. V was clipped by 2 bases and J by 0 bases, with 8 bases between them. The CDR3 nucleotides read TGTGCCATCAGTGAGCGTGAGTATAGCAATCAGCCCCAGCATTTT. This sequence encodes CAISEREYSNQPQHF.

CDR3 residues: CASSQPLTGGRSTDTQYF. CDR3 coding DNA: TGTGCCAGCAGTCAGCCCCTGACAGGGGGCAGAAGCACAGATACGCAGTATTTT. This chain links TRBV28 with TRBJ2-3; 10 bases line up with TRBD1. V lost 5 bases to trimming and J lost 0 bases; unmatched junction nucleotides: 11. The CDR3 loop spans 18 amino acids. Germline CDR1 is MDHEN and CDR2 is SYDVKM. The entire variable domain, with the rest obtained from reference TRBV28 and TRBJ2-3, is as follows: DVKVTQSSRYLVKRTGEKVFLECVQDMDHENMFWYRQDPGLGLRLIYFSYDVKMKEKGDIPEGYSVSREKKERFSLILESASTNQTSMYLCASSQPLTGGRSTDTQYFGPGTRLTVL.

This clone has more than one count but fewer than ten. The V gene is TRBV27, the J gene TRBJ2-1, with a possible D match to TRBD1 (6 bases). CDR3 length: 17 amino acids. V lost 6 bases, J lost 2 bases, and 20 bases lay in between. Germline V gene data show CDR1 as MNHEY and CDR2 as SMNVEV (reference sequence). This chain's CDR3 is CASSRTPGTLPYNEQFF. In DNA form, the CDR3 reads TGTGCCAGCAGCCGAACCCCCGGGACACTTCCCTACAATGAGCAGTTCTTC.

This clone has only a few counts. The CDR3 DNA reads as TGTGCCAGCAGCCGATCCGCTACCTCCTACGAGCAGTACTTC. Amino acid sequence: CASSRSATSYEQYF. The gene calls are TRBV11-1 and TRBJ2-7; D ambiguous. The CDR3 runs 14 residues. Deletions cut 5 bases from V and 0 bases from J, with 11 bases between. From germline, CDR1 is SGHAT and CDR2 FQDESV (reference sequence).

The CDR3 spells CATSSGGQVYEQYF. The CDR3 bases are TGTGCCACCAGCAGTGGGGGACAGGTCTACGAGCAGTACTTC. V is TRBV15 and J is TRBJ2-7, with TRBD1 matching over 8 bases. The CDR3 covers 14 residues. V shed 3 bases and J 3 bases; nucleotides not matched to a gene: 4. Germline CDR1 reads LNHNV; CDR2 reads YYDKDF (reference sequence).

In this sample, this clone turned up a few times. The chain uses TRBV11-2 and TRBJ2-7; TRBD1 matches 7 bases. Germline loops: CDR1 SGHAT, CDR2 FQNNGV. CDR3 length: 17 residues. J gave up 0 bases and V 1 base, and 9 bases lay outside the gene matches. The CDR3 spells CASSLVNRGRLSYEQYF. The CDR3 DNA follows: TGTGCCAGCAGCTTAGTCAACAGGGGTCGCCTCTCCTACGAGCAGTACTTC.

The CDR3 region is CASSLGQAISYEQYF. The CDR3 nucleotides are TGCGCCAGCAGCTTGGGGCAGGCCATCTCCTACGAGCAGTACTTC. The chain has TRBV5-1 and TRBJ2-7; D is uncertain. Germline V gene lookup returns CDR1 SGHRS and CDR2 YFSETQ. The CDR3 covers 15 residues. V was clipped by 0 bases and J by 0 bases, with 10 bases between them. Full variable domain (rest looked up from reference TRBV5-1 and TRBJ2-7): KAGVTQTPRYLIKTRGQQVTLSCSPISGHRSVSWYQQTPGQGLQFLFEYFSETQRNKGNFPGRFSGRQFSNSRSEMNVSTLELGDSALYLCASSLGQAISYEQYFGPGTRLTVT.

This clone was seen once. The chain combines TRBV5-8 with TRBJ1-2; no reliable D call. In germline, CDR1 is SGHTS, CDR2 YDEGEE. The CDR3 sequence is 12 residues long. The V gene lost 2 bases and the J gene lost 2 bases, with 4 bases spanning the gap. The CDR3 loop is CASSFENYGYTF. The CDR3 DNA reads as TGTGCCAGCAGCTTTGAGAACTATGGCTACACCTTC. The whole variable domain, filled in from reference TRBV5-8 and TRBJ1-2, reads EAGVTQSPTHLIKTRGQQATLRCSPISGHTSVYWYQQALGLGLQFLLWYDEGEERNRGNFPPRFSGRQFPNYSSELNVNALELEDSALYLCASSFENYGYTFGSGTRLTVV.

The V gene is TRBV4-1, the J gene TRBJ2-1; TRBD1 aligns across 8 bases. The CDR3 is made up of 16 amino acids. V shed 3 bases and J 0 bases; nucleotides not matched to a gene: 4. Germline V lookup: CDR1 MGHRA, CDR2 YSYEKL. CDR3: CASSHQQGGSYNEQFF. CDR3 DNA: TGCGCCAGCAGCCACCAACAGGGGGGCTCCTACAATGAGCAGTTCTTC.

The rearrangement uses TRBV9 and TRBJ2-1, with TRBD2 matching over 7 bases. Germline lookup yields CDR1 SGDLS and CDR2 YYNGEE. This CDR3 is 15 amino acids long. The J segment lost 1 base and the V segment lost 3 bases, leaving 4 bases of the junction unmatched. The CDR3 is CASSERDGSYNEQFF. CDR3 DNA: TGTGCCAGCAGCGAGCGGGATGGATCCTACAATGAGCAGTTCTTC.

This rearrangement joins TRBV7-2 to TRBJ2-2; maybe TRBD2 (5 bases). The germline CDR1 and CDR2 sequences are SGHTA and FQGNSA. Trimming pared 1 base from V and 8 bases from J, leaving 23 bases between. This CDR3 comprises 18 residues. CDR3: CASSLERGRTALKGELFF. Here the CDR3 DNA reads TGTGCCAGCAGCTTAGAACGGGGAAGGACTGCCCTTAAAGGGGAGCTGTTTTTT.

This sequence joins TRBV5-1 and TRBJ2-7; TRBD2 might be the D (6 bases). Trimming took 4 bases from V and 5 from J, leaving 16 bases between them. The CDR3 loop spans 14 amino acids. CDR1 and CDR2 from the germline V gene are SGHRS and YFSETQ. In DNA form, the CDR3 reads TGCGCCAGCAGCCCGTTGGGGGGTGAGAACGAGCAGTACTTC. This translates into CASSPLGGENEQYF.

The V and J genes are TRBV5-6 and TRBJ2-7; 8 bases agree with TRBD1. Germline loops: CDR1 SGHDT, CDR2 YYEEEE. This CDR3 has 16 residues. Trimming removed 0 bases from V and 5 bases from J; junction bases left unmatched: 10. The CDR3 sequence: CASSLALGGQGHEQYF. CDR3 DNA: TGTGCCAGCAGCTTGGCCCTTGGCGGACAGGGCCACGAGCAGTACTTC. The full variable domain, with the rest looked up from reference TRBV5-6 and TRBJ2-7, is DAGVTQSPTHLIKTRGQQVTLRCSPKSGHDTVSWYQQALGQGPQFIFQYYEEEERQRGNFPDRFSGHQFPNYSSELNVNALLLGDSALYLCASSLALGGQGHEQYFGPGTRLTVT.

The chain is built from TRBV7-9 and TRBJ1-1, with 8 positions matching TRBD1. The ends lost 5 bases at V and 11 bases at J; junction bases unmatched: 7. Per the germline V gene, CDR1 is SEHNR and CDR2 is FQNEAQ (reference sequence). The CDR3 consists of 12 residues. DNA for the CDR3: TGTGCCAGCAGCCCCGGACAGGGTGGGGCTTTCTTT. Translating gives CASSPGQGGAFF.

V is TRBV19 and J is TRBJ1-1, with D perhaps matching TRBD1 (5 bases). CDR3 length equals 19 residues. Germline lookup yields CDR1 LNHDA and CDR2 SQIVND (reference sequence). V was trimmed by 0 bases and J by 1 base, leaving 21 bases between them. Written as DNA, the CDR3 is TGTGCCAGTAGTATAGATGCCACAGGCGATTTTTATGAGAACACTGAAGCTTTCTTT. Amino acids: CASSIDATGDFYENTEAFF. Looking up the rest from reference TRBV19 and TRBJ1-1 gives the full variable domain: DGGITQSPKYLFRKEGQNVTLSCEQNLNHDAMYWYRQDPGQGLRLIYYSQIVNDFQKGDIAEGYSVSREKKESFPLTVTSAQKNPTAFYLCASSIDATGDFYENTEAFFGQGTRLTVV.

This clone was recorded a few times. In DNA form, the CDR3 reads TGTGCCAGTAGTATTGTCGCGGATGCCTACACTGAAGCTTTCTTT. This sequence encodes CASSIVADAYTEAFF. The V gene is TRBV19, the J gene TRBJ1-1; D gene uncertain. Looked up from germline, CDR1 is LNHDA and CDR2 is SQIVND (reference sequence). V lost 3 bases and J lost 3, with 14 bases in between. This CDR3 spans 15 amino acids.

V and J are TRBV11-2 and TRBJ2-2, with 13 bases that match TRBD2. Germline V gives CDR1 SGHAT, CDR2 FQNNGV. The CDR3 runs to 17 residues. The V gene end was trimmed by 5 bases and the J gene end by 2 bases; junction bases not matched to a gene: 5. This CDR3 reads CASSMGLAGPNTGELFF. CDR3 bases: TGTGCCAGCAGCATGGGACTAGCGGGACCTAACACCGGGGAGCTGTTTTTT.

The CDR3 region is CASSVGLNTGELFF. CDR3 bases: TGTGCCAGCTCGGTTGGACTGAACACCGGGGAGCTGTTTTTT. This chain uses TRBV18 with TRBJ2-2; D might be TRBD2 (5 bases). This CDR3 has 14 residues. Germline loops: CDR1 KGHSH, CDR2 LQKENI. V dropped 6 bases and J dropped 1 base, with 9 bases sitting between them.

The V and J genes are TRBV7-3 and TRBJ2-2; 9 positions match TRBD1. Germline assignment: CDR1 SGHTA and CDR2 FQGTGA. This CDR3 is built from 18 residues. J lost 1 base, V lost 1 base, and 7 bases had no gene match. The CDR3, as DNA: TGTGCCAGCAGCTTAAAGAAACCGGGACAGGGGAACACCGGGGAGCTGTTTTTT. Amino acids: CASSLKKPGQGNTGELFF.

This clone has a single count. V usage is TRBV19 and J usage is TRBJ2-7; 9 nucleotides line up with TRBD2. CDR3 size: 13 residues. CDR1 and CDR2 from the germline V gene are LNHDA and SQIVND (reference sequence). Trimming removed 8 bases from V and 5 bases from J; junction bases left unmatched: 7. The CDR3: CASSWTSANEQYF. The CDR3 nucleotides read TGTGCCAGTTCTTGGACTAGCGCCAACGAGCAGTACTTC.

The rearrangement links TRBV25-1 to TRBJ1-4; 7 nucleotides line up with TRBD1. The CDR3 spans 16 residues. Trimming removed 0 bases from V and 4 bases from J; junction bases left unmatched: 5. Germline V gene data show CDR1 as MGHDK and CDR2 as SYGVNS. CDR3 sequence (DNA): TGTGCCAGCAGTGAATATATGACAGGGTATAATGAAAAACTGTTTTTT. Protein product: CASSEYMTGYNEKLFF.

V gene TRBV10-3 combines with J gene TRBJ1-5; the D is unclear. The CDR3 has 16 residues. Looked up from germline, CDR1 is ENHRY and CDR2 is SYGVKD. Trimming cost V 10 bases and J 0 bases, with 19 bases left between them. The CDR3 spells CARRDTRVYSNQPQHF. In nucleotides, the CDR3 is TGTGCCAGACGAGACACGAGGGTTTATAGCAATCAGCCCCAGCATTTT.

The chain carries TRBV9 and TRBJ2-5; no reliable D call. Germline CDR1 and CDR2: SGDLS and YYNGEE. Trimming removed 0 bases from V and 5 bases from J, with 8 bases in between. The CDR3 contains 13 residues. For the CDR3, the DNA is TGTGCCAGCAGCGTAGGGCAGATGGAGACCCAGTACTTC. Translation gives CASSVGQMETQYF.

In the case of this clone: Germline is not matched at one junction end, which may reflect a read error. CDR3 loop: CASSLGYGSHEQFF. CDR3 in DNA: TGTGCTAGCAGCTTAGGTTACGGGAGCCATGAGCAGTTCTTC. J is TRBJ2-1 and V is TRBV7-7, with D maybe TRBD2 (6 bases). Looked up from germline, CDR1 is SSHAT and CDR2 is FNYEAQ (reference sequence). This CDR3 has 14 residues.

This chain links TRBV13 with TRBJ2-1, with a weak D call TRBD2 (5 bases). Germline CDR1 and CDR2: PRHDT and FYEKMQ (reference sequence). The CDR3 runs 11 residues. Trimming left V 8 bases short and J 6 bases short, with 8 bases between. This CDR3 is CASGRTNEQFF. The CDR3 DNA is TGTGCCAGCGGGAGAACCAATGAGCAGTTCTTC.

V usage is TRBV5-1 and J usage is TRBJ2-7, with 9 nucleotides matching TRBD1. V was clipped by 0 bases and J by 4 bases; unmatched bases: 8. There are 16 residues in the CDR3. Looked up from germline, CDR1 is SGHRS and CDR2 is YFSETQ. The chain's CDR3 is CASSLAFNRGLYEQYF. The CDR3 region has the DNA TGCGCCAGCAGCTTGGCGTTTAACAGGGGGCTGTACGAGCAGTACTTC.